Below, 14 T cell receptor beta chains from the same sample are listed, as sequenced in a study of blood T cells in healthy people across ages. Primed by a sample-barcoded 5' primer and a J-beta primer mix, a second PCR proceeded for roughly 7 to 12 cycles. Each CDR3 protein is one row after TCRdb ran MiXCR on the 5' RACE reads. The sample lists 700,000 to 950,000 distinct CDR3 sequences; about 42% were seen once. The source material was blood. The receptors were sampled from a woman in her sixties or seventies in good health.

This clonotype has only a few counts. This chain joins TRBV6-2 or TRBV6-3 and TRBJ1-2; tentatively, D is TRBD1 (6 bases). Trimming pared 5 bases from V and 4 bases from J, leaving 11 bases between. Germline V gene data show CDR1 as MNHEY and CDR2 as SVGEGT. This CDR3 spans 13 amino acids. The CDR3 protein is CASSPDSFYGYTF. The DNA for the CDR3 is TGTGCCAGCAGTCCGGACAGTTTCTATGGCTACACCTTC.

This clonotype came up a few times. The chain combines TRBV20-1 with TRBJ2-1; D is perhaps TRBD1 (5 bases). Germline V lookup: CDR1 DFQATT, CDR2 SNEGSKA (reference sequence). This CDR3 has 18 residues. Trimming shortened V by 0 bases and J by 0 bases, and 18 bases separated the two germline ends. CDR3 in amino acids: CSARDGAHLLSSYNEQFF. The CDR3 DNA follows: TGCAGTGCTAGAGATGGGGCACACTTGTTAAGCTCCTACAATGAGCAGTTCTTC.

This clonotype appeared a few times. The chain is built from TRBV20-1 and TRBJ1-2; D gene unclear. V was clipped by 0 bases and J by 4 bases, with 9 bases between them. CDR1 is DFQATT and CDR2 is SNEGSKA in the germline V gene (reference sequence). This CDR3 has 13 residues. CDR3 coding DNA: TGCAGTGCTAGAGATAAGCAGATCTATGGCTACACCTTC. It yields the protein CSARDKQIYGYTF.

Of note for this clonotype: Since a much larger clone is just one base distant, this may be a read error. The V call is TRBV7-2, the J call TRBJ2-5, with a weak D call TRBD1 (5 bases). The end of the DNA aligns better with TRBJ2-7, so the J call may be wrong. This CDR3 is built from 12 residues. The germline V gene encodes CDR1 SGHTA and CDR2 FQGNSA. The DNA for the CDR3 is TGTGCCAGCAGCTCCAGGGCCAACGAGCAGTACTTC. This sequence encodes CASSSRANEQYF.

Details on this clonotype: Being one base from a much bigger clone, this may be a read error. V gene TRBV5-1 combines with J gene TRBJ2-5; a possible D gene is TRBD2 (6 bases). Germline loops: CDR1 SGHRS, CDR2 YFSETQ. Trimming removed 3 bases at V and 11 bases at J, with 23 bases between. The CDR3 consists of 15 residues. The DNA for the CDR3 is TGCGCCAGCAGCTGGGGGGAGACAATTCCCAATGAGCAGTACTTC. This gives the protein CASSWGETIPNEQYF. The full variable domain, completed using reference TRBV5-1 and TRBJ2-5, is KAGVTQTPRYLIKTRGQQVTLSCSPISGHRSVSWYQQTPGQGLQFLFEYFSETQRNKGNFPGRFSGRQFSNSRSEMNVSTLELGDSALYLCASSWGETIPNEQYFGPGTRLLVL.

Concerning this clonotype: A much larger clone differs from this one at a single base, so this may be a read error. The CDR3 loop is CASSQGYGNTIYF. The CDR3 DNA reads TGCGCCAGCAGCCAAGGATATGGGAACACCATATATTTT. The rearrangement joins TRBV4-1 to TRBJ1-3; no clear D. Germline V CDR1 and CDR2: MGHRA, YSYEKL. V was cut by 1 base and J by 7 bases, with 8 bases left in between. The CDR3 runs to 13 residues.

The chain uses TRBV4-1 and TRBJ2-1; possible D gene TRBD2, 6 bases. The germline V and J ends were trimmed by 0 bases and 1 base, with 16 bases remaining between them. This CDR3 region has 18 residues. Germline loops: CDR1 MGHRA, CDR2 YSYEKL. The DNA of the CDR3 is TGCGCCAGCAGCCAAGAACGACTAGTCACGGAGTCCTACAATGAGCAGTTCTTC. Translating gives CASSQERLVTESYNEQFF.

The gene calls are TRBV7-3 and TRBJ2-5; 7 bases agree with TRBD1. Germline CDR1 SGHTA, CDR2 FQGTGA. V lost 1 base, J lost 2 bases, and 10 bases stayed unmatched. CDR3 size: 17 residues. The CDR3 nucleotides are TGTGCCAGCAGCTTAAGCCGCCTAGGGACAGTACAAGAGACCCAGTACTTC. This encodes CASSLSRLGTVQETQYF.

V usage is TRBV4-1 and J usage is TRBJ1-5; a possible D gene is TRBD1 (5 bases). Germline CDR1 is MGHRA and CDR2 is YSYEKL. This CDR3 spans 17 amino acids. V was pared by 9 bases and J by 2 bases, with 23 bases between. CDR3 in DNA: TGCGCCAGTCGCCAGACAGAGGGGTCGATCGGCAATCAGCCCCAGCATTTT. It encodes CASRQTEGSIGNQPQHF.

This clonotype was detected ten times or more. The CDR3 DNA sequence: TGTGCCACCCAGGGCAACTATGGCTACACCTTC. Translation gives CATQGNYGYTF. The V and J genes are TRBV19 and TRBJ1-2, with D possibly TRBD1 on 5 matching bases. The CDR3 has 11 amino acids. V gave up 10 bases and J gave up 2 bases, with 8 bases separating them. The germline V gene encodes CDR1 LNHDA and CDR2 SQIVND (reference sequence). Combining the CDR3 with reference TRBV19 and TRBJ1-2 gives the whole variable domain DGGITQSPKYLFRKEGQNVTLSCEQNLNHDAMYWYRQDPGQGLRLIYYSQIVNDFQKGDIAEGYSVSREKKESFPLTVTSAQKNPTAFYLCATQGNYGYTFGSGTRLTVV.

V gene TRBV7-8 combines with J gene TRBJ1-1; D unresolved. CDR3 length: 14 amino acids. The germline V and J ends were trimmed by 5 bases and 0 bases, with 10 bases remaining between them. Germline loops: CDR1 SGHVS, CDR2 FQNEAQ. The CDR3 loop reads CASSPGEMNTEAFF. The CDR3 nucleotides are TGTGCCAGCAGCCCTGGAGAGATGAACACTGAAGCTTTCTTT.

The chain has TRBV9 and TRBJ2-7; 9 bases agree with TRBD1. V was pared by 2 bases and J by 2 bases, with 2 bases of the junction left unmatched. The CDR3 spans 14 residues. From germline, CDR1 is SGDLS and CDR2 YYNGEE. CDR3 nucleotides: TGTGCCAGCAGCGTCGACAGGGGGACCTACGAGCAGTACTTC. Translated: CASSVDRGTYEQYF.

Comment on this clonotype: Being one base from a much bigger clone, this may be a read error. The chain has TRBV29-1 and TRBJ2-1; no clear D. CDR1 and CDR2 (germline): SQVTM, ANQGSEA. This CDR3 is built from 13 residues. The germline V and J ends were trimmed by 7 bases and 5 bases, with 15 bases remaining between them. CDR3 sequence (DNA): TGCAGCGCCCAGGAGAAGCCAAACAATGAGCAGTTCTTC. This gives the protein CSAQEKPNNEQFF.

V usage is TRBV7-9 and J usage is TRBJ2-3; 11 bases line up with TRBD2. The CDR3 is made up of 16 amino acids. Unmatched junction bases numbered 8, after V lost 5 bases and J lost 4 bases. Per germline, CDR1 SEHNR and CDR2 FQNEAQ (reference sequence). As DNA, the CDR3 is TGTGCCAGCAGCGCGGGGACTAGCGGATTGGCAGATACGCAGTATTTT. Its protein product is CASSAGTSGLADTQYF.